The present TCR beta chain was sequenced within a study of cytomegalovirus exposure and HLA in healthy donors. This clone was observed once. Using immunoSEQ multiplex PCR, the repertoire was profiled, and TCRdb retains in-frame clones only, with some absent. The sample includes under 250,000 clones, roughly 83% of them seen just once. The receptor comes from a woman aged 18-35 years in good health and CMV-seronegative. Sequencing used PBMCs.

CDR3 residues: CASSQALPGGEGEAFF. CDR3 nucleotide sequence: TGTGCCAGCAGCCAGGCCCTACCAGGGGGCGAGGGTGAAGCTTTCTTT. This chain connects TRBV4-2 to TRBJ1-1; 8 nucleotides line up with TRBD1. V dropped 3 bases and J dropped 7; count of bases not matched to a gene: 13. The CDR3 spans 16 residues. In germline, CDR1 is LGHNA, CDR2 YNFKEQ.